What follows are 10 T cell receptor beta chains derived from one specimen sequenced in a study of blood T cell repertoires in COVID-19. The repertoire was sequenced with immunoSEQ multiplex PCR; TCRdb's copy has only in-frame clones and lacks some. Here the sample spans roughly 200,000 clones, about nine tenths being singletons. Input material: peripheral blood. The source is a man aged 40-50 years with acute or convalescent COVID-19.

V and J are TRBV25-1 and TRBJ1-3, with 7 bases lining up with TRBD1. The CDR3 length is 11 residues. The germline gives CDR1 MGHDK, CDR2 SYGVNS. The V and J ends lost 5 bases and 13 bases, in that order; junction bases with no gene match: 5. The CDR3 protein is CASSQGQKIYF. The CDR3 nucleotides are TGTGCCAGCAGTCAGGGACAGAAGATATATTTT. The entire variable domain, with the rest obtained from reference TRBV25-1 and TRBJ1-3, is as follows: EADIYQTPRYLVIGTGKKITLECSQTMGHDKMYWYQQDPGMELHLIHYSYGVNSTEKGDLSSESTVSRIRTEHFPLTLESARPSHTSQYLCASSQGQKIYFGEGSWLTVV.

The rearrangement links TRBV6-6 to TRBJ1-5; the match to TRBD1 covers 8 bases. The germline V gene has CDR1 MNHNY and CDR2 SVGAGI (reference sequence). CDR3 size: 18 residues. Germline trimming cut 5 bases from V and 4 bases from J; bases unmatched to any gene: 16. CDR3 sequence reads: CASSPPYPDREGNQPQHF. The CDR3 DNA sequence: TGTGCCAGCAGTCCACCATACCCGGACAGGGAGGGTAATCAGCCCCAGCATTTT.

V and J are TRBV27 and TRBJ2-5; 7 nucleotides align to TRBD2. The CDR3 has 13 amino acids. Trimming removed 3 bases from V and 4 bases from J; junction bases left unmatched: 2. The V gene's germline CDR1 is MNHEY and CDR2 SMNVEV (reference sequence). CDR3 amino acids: CASSFWGGETQYF. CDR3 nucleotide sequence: TGTGCCAGCAGTTTTTGGGGGGGAGAGACCCAGTACTTC.

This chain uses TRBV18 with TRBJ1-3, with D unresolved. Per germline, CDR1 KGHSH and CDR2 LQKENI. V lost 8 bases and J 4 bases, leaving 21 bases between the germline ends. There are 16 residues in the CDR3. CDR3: CASTHGVLGSGNTIYF. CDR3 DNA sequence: TGTGCCAGCACCCACGGGGTATTAGGGTCCGGAAACACCATATATTTT.

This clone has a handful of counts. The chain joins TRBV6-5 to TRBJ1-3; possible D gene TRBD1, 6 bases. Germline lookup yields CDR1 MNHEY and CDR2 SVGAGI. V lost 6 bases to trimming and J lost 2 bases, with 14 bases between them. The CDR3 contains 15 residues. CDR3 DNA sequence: TGTGCCAGCAGGGGAGACAGGTCCCCTGGAAACACCATATATTTT. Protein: CASRGDRSPGNTIYF.

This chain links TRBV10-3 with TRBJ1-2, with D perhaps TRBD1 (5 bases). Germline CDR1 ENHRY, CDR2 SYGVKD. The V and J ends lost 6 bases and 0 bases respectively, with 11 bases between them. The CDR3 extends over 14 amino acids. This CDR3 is CAISQTDTNYGYTF. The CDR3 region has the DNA TGTGCCATCAGCCAGACAGATACTAACTATGGCTACACCTTC.

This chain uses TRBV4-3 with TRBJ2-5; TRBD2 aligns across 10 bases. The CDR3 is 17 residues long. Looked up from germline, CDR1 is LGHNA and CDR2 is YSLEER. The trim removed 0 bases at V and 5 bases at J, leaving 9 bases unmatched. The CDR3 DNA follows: TGCGCCAGCAGCCAAGACGGCAGCGGGGGGGCGGCGGAGACCCAGTACTTC. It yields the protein CASSQDGSGGAAETQYF.

CDR3 nucleotides: TGTGCCAGCAGCTTCGGACAGTATAATGAAAAACTGTTTTTT. This codes for CASSFGQYNEKLFF. The V and J genes are TRBV7-9 and TRBJ1-4, with D maybe TRBD1 (6 bases). Germline loops: CDR1 SEHNR, CDR2 FQNEAQ (reference sequence). Trimming took off 3 bases at V and 4 bases at J, with 9 bases between the two ends. The CDR3 runs 14 residues.

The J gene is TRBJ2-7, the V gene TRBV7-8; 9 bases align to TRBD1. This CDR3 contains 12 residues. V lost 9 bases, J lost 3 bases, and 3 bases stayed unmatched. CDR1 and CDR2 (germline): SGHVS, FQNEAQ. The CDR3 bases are TGTGCCAGGGGGACAGGGAGCTACGAGCAGTACTTC. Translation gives CARGTGSYEQYF.

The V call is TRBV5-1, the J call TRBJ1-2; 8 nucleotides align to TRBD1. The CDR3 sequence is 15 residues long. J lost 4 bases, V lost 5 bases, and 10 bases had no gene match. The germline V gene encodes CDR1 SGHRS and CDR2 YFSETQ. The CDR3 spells CASSLTGERFYGYTF. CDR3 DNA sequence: TGCGCCAGCAGTTTGACAGGGGAGAGATTCTATGGCTACACCTTC.